Below are 21 T cell receptor beta chains sequenced from a single sample in a study of beta chain features in type 1 diabetes. Isolated RNA was reverse transcribed in full, so expressed TCRB transcripts were sequenced. Data came from immunoSEQ multiplex PCR; TCRdb stores just in-frame clones and leaves some out. The table lists under 500,000 clones, about 29% of them singletons, with 0.05% to 0.065% in the top ten. Sample: naive CD4+ T cells from blood. These receptors were obtained from a man between 18 and 29 years old in good health.

The rearrangement uses TRBV9 and TRBJ2-5, with 8 bases that match TRBD1. With 0 bases clipped from V and 2 bases from J, the junction kept 6 bases outside the gene matches. The V gene's germline CDR1 is SGDLS and CDR2 YYNGEE. The CDR3 is 16 residues long. The CDR3 DNA sequence: TGTGCCAGCAGCGTAGGGGGGACAGGCCCACAAGAGACCCAGTACTTC. This encodes CASSVGGTGPQETQYF.

The V gene is TRBV29-1, the J gene TRBJ2-1; D might be TRBD2 (6 bases). CDR1 is SQVTM and CDR2 is ANQGSEA in the germline V gene. V dropped 6 bases and J dropped 2 bases, with 14 bases sitting between them. The CDR3 loop spans 14 amino acids. CDR3 region: CSVVPSETYNEQFF. CDR3 DNA sequence: TGCAGCGTGGTTCCTAGCGAGACCTACAATGAGCAGTTCTTC.

The chain carries TRBV18 and TRBJ2-7, with 11 bases that match TRBD2. CDR1 is KGHSH and CDR2 is LQKENI in the germline V gene. The ends lost 3 bases at V and 6 bases at J; junction bases unmatched: 13. The CDR3 contains 17 residues. The CDR3 DNA sequence: TGTGCCAGCTCACCCGGGACTAGCGGTAAGAGAGTCTCCGAGCAGTACTTC. It encodes CASSPGTSGKRVSEQYF. The full variable domain, in which reference TRBV18 and TRBJ2-7 provide the parts outside the CDR3, is NAGVMQNPRHLVRRRGQEARLRCSPMKGHSHVYWYRQLPEEGLKFMVYLQKENIIDESGMPKERFSAEFPKEGPSILRIQQVVRGDSAAYFCASSPGTSGKRVSEQYFGPGTRLTVT.

This clone was counted between two and nine times. The V gene is TRBV30, the J gene TRBJ2-3; the D call may be TRBD1 or TRBD2 (5 bases each). The CDR3 totals 16 residues. In germline, CDR1 is GTSNPN, CDR2 SVGIG (reference sequence). Trimming left V 2 bases short and J 5 bases short, with 20 bases between. CDR3 region: CAWSLGTNPFRDTQYF. Here the CDR3 DNA reads TGTGCCTGGAGTCTAGGGACCAACCCATTCCGAGATACGCAGTATTTT.

CDR3 loop: CASTIGSGAFKTQYF. The CDR3, as DNA: TGTGCCAGCACCATCGGGAGCGGGGCTTTCAAGACCCAGTACTTC. The J gene is TRBJ2-5, the V gene TRBV14; 7 bases are a match to TRBD2. The length of the CDR3 is 15 residues. Germline V CDR1 and CDR2: SGHDN, FVKESK. Trimming at V came to 7 bases and at J to 6 bases, leaving 14 bases not matched to a gene.

The V call is TRBV28, the J call TRBJ2-7; no definite D call. The CDR3 consists of 14 residues. The germline V and J ends were trimmed by 6 bases and 1 base, with 13 bases remaining between them. CDR1 and CDR2 (germline): MDHEN, SYDVKM. The CDR3 nucleotides are TGTGCCAGCAGCTCCCCGATTGGGTCCTACGAGCAGTACTTC. Encoded protein: CASSSPIGSYEQYF.

The rearrangement links TRBV7-2 to TRBJ1-2; TRBD1 is a possible D gene (5 bases). V was cut by 5 bases and J by 4 bases, with 11 bases left in between. The germline V gene encodes CDR1 SGHTA and CDR2 FQGNSA. The length of the CDR3 is 13 residues. The CDR3 DNA is TGTGCCAGCAGCACGACCGGGGGCTATGGCTACACCTTC. Encoded protein: CASSTTGGYGYTF.

The chain uses TRBV9 and TRBJ2-3; D not certain. The CDR3 is made up of 14 amino acids. The germline CDR1 and CDR2 sequences are SGDLS and YYNGEE. V was trimmed by 1 base and J by 2 bases, leaving 8 bases between them. The DNA for the CDR3 is TGTGCCAGCAGCGTAAGTGCGGACACAGATACGCAGTATTTT. It specifies CASSVSADTDTQYF.

This clone was recorded a few times. The J gene is TRBJ2-3, the V gene TRBV30; 7 bases line up with TRBD2. CDR1 is GTSNPN and CDR2 is SVGIG in the germline V gene (reference sequence). Germline trimming cut 5 bases from V and 0 bases from J; bases unmatched to any gene: 8. The length of the CDR3 is 15 residues. The CDR3 nucleotides are TGTGCCTGGTACCAATATAGCGGGAGCACAGATACGCAGTATTTT. This gives the protein CAWYQYSGSTDTQYF.

This CDR3 reads CASSYLAGGRYEQYF. The CDR3 bases are TGTGCCAGCAGTTACCTAGCGGGGGGACGCTACGAGCAGTACTTC. The chain has TRBV6-5 and TRBJ2-7; 11 nucleotides agree with TRBD2. With 2 bases clipped from V and 3 bases from J, the junction kept 3 bases outside the gene matches. The CDR3 has 15 residues. CDR1 is MNHEY and CDR2 is SVGAGI in the germline V gene.

The chain couples TRBV4-1 to TRBJ2-1, with D perhaps TRBD2 (6 bases). The CDR3 is made up of 16 amino acids. V was trimmed by 0 bases and J by 2 bases, leaving 11 bases between them. Germline CDR1 reads MGHRA; CDR2 reads YSYEKL. The CDR3 nucleotides read TGCGCCAGCAGCCAAGATGGGCGGGGCCCCTACAATGAGCAGTTCTTC. This codes for CASSQDGRGPYNEQFF.

In its sample, this clone was seen a few times. The chain carries TRBV20-1 and TRBJ2-5; D ambiguous. Germline CDR1 reads DFQATT; CDR2 reads SNEGSKA (reference sequence). With 3 bases removed from V and 4 bases from J, the gap between germline ends came to 6 bases. This CDR3 contains 11 residues. CDR3 sequence (DNA): TGCAGTGCTAGTTGGGCAGAGACCCAGTACTTC. Translated: CSASWAETQYF.

The chain employs TRBV2 and TRBJ2-1; D is perhaps TRBD2 (6 bases). The CDR3 is made up of 15 amino acids. Germline V CDR1 and CDR2: SNHLY, FYNNEI. V was trimmed by 3 bases and J by 4 bases, leaving 13 bases between them. This CDR3 reads CASSDKWGGYNEQFF. CDR3 bases: TGTGCCAGCAGTGACAAATGGGGAGGTTACAATGAGCAGTTCTTC.

There are a few counts of this clone. V usage is TRBV30 and J usage is TRBJ2-1; D might be TRBD2 (6 bases). V was shortened by 8 bases and J by 7 bases, with 24 bases between the two germline ends. The CDR3 length is 15 residues. Looked up from germline, CDR1 is GTSNPN and CDR2 is SVGIG (reference sequence). The CDR3 is CAGEKLRGRVNEQFF. CDR3 sequence (DNA): TGTGCCGGGGAAAAATTGCGGGGACGAGTGAATGAGCAGTTCTTC.

This clone appeared a few times. The chain combines TRBV30 with TRBJ1-3, with no clear D. The V end lost 3 bases, the J end lost 2 bases, and 8 bases lay between the germline ends. CDR1 and CDR2 (germline): GTSNPN, SVGIG (reference sequence). The CDR3 runs to 13 residues. The CDR3 nucleotides read TGTGCCTGGAGGAGGAAAGCTGGAAACACCATATATTTT. This codes for CAWRRKAGNTIYF.

This clone was found a few times. The chain has TRBV30 and TRBJ1-3; 7 nucleotides agree with TRBD1. Losses at the gene ends were 4 bases for V and 0 bases for J; bases not matched to a gene: 3. The CDR3 length is 14 residues. Germline values: CDR1 GTSNPN, CDR2 SVGIG (reference sequence). CDR3: CAWKGQFSGNTIYF. In nucleotides, the CDR3 is TGTGCCTGGAAGGGACAGTTCTCTGGAAACACCATATATTTT.

This clone appeared a few times. J is TRBJ2-1 and V is TRBV29-1, with TRBD2 matching over 7 bases. Germline V lookup: CDR1 SQVTM, CDR2 ANQGSEA. The trim removed 4 bases at V and 3 bases at J, leaving 3 bases unmatched. The CDR3 contains 13 residues. CDR3 in DNA: TGCAGCGTTGTGGGGACTATCTACAATGAGCAGTTCTTC. The encoded protein is CSVVGTIYNEQFF.

The J gene is TRBJ2-1, the V gene TRBV27; D is uncertain. Trimming stripped 0 bases from V and 4 bases from J, with 7 bases between. In germline, CDR1 is MNHEY, CDR2 SMNVEV (reference sequence). The CDR3 length is 14 residues. The CDR3, as DNA: TGTGCCAGCAGTTTATCGAAAGGGTACAATGAGCAGTTCTTC. Protein sequence: CASSLSKGYNEQFF.

There are a few counts of this clone. This CDR3 reads CASSQEAGRQETQYF. The CDR3 DNA is TGTGCCAGCAGCCAAGAAGCTGGGCGCCAAGAGACCCAGTACTTC. The V gene is TRBV4-2, the J gene TRBJ2-5; unclear D gene. Germline V gene sequence: CDR1 LGHNA, CDR2 YNFKEQ. The V gene lost 0 bases and the J gene lost 1 base, with 9 bases spanning the gap. CDR3 length: 15 amino acids.

The chain links TRBV5-4 to TRBJ2-7; the match to TRBD1 covers 8 bases. CDR3 length: 16 residues. V lost 5 bases, J lost 5 bases, and 15 bases stayed unmatched. Germline V lookup: CDR1 SGHNT, CDR2 YYREEE (reference sequence). CDR3 region: CASSRGQAQAPHEQYF. CDR3 DNA sequence: TGTGCCAGCAGTCGGGGACAGGCCCAGGCCCCACACGAGCAGTACTTC.

The V and J genes are TRBV29-1 and TRBJ2-1; 9 bases align to TRBD1. CDR1 SQVTM and CDR2 ANQGSEA come from the germline V gene. V dropped 6 bases and J dropped 5; count of bases not matched to a gene: 11. The CDR3 has 15 amino acids. The CDR3 loop reads CSVPADRGYDNEQFF. In DNA, the CDR3 is TGCAGCGTACCTGCGGACAGGGGATACGACAATGAGCAGTTCTTC.